Each of the 31 T cell receptor beta chains below was sequenced from the same sample in a study of T cells in women clearing cervical HPV infection. Using immunoSEQ multiplex PCR, the repertoire was profiled, and TCRdb retains in-frame clones only, with some absent. The sample holds about 39,000 clones. Source material: blood buffy coat. These TCRs come from a woman between 18 and 70 years old with a cervical HPV16 infection that either progressed to CIN3+ or cleared (not recorded which).

To note about this clone: The read stops 3 residues short of the end of the CDR3; the missing end is completed from the germline J gene. The chain recombines TRBV18 with TRBJ2-3, with 10 bases matching TRBD2. V was pared by 5 bases and J by 0 bases, with 2 bases of the junction left unmatched. CDR3 size: 15 residues. The germline gives CDR1 KGHSH, CDR2 LQKENI. The CDR3 bases that were read are TGTGCCAGCTCAAAGCGGGAGGGTAGCACAGATACG. This translates into CASSKREGSTDT. The complete CDR3 sequence is CASSKREGSTDTQYF.

Regarding this clone: The CDR3 end falls 3 residues outside the read, so it is completed with the germline J gene. The rearrangement links TRBV19 to TRBJ1-5; D is ambiguous. The V end was cut by 1 base, the J end by 1 base, with 8 bases between. Germline values: CDR1 LNHDA, CDR2 SQIVND (reference sequence). This CDR3 has 15 residues. Partial CDR3 DNA: TGTGCCAGTAGTATAGGCGGTTTCAGCAATCAGCCC. It yields the protein CASSIGGFSNQP. The entire CDR3 reads CASSIGGFSNQPQHF.

Turning to this clone: The DNA ends 3 residues before the CDR3 does, and the rest of the CDR3 is filled in from the germline J gene. This chain links TRBV7-3 with TRBJ2-1; D uncertain. Germline V gene sequence: CDR1 SGHTA, CDR2 FQGTGA. Trimming cost V 5 bases and J 6 bases, with 14 bases left between them. This CDR3 has 14 residues. CDR3 DNA (partial): TGTGCCAGCAGCCAGAATAGCCTCTCCAATGAG. It encodes CASSQNSLSNE. The whole CDR3 sequence is CASSQNSLSNEQFF.

About this clone: The CDR3 end is not reached by the read, which stops 3 residues before it; the germline J gene fills it in. The chain joins TRBV30 to TRBJ1-1, with D perhaps matching TRBD1 (6 bases). Germline CDR1 and CDR2: GTSNPN and SVGIG (reference sequence). The CDR3 runs to 12 residues. V lost 5 bases, J lost 4 bases, and 11 bases lay in between. CDR3 region: CAWGGQVTEAFF. The sequenced part of the CDR3 DNA is TGTGCCTGGGGGGGACAAGTCACTGAA.

As for this clone: The CDR3 end lies 3 residues beyond the end of the read and is filled in from the germline J gene. This chain joins TRBV30 and TRBJ2-1; tentatively, D is TRBD2 (6 bases). The germline V gene encodes CDR1 GTSNPN and CDR2 SVGIG (reference sequence). Trimming cost V 6 bases and J 7 bases, with 16 bases left between them. The CDR3 has 13 amino acids. This CDR3 reads CACSSVGPNEQFF. The sequenced CDR3 bases are TGTGCCTGCTCTAGCGTGGGACCAAATGAG.

Concerning this clone: The read ends 3 residues early relative to the CDR3; the germline J gene fills the gap. The J gene is TRBJ1-2, the V gene TRBV30, with D unclear. The CDR3 has 11 residues. Germline values: CDR1 GTSNPN, CDR2 SVGIG (reference sequence). The CDR3 sequence: CAWSVEVHYTF. Partial CDR3 DNA: TGTGCCTGGAGTGTCGAGGTTCAC.

Points on this clone: The CDR3 extends 3 residues past the end of the read, so its final part is completed from the germline J gene. This chain connects TRBV30 to TRBJ1-2; 10 nucleotides match TRBD1. Looked up from germline, CDR1 is GTSNPN and CDR2 is SVGIG (reference sequence). The CDR3 has 15 residues. The DNA read from the CDR3 is TGTGCCTGGAGTGGGACAGGGGGTAGCACAGATACC. This translates into CAWSGTGGSTDT. The complete CDR3 reads CAWSGTGGSTDTYTF.

To note about this clone: The CDR3 end is not reached by the read, which stops 3 residues before it; the germline J gene fills it in. The chain employs TRBV29-1 and TRBJ1-4; 10 bases line up with TRBD1. CDR3 length: 14 residues. From germline, CDR1 is SQVTM and CDR2 ANQGSEA. With 6 bases clipped from V and 7 bases from J, the junction kept 8 bases outside the gene matches. The covered CDR3 bases are TGCAGCGTAGCCCCGACAGGGGGCGGTGAAAAA. It codes for CSVAPTGGGEK. The full CDR3 sequence reads CSVAPTGGGEKLFF.

Worth noting for this clone: The read falls 3 residues short of the CDR3 end, and the missing part is taken from the germline J gene. This chain links TRBV2 with TRBJ1-5; D uncertain. This CDR3 spans 13 amino acids. Germline CDR1 reads SNHLY; CDR2 reads FYNNEI. V was trimmed by 5 bases and J by 4 bases, leaving 9 bases between them. The CDR3 loop reads CASSIILNQPQHF. The CDR3 bases that were read are TGTGCCAGCAGTATTATCTTAAATCAGCCC. Variable domain in full (rest from reference TRBV2 and TRBJ1-5): EPEVTQTPSHQVTQMGQEVILRCVPISNHLYFYWYRQILGQKVEFLVSFYNNEISEKSEIFDDQFSVERPDGSNFTLKIRSTKLEDSAMYFCASSIILNQPQHFGDGTRLSIL.

About this clone: Sequencing ends 3 residues short of the CDR3 end; the germline J gene provides the rest. The chain combines TRBV19 with TRBJ1-2, with a tentative D call TRBD1 (6 bases). Germline CDR1 is LNHDA and CDR2 is SQIVND (reference sequence). The CDR3 covers 17 residues. CDR3 DNA, as far as it was read: TGTGCCAGTAGTCTGGTGGGGGCAGGGAGTCCCCCTTACGAC. This gives the protein CASSLVGAGSPPYD. The CDR3 in full is CASSLVGAGSPPYDYTF.

Concerning this clone itself: The CDR3 goes on 3 residues after the read ends, and that part is filled in from the germline J gene. The same CDR3 is also encoded by other DNA sequences in this sample. The gene calls are TRBV5-1 and TRBJ2-7; 8 nucleotides align to TRBD1. The length of the CDR3 is 14 residues. CDR1 SGHRS and CDR2 YFSETQ come from the germline V gene. Unmatched junction bases numbered 5, after V lost 2 bases and J lost 4 bases. The sequenced part of the CDR3 DNA is TGCGCCAGCAGCTTAAGGCAGGGGGCTTACGAG. Amino acids: CASSLRQGAYE. The whole CDR3 protein reads CASSLRQGAYEQYF. The complete variable domain, with remaining parts taken from reference TRBV5-1 and TRBJ2-7, reads KAGVTQTPRYLIKTRGQQVTLSCSPISGHRSVSWYQQTPGQGLQFLFEYFSETQRNKGNFPGRFSGRQFSNSRSEMNVSTLELGDSALYLCASSLRQGAYEQYFGPGTRLTVT.

A word on this clone: The observed sequence ends 3 residues before the CDR3 terminus, with the missing tail filled in from the germline J gene. J is TRBJ2-3 and V is TRBV6-1, with D possibly matching TRBD2 (7 bases). Germline V gene lookup returns CDR1 MNHNS and CDR2 SASEGT. CDR3 length equals 14 residues. The covered CDR3 bases are TGTGCCAGCAGTGAAAGGGGGAGGGAAGAGACG. Amino acids: CASSERGREET. The entire CDR3 is CASSERGREETQYF.

About this clone itself: The CDR3 goes on 3 residues after the read ends, and that part is filled in from the germline J gene. The chain employs TRBV6-4 and TRBJ2-2; 10 bases fit TRBD2. Germline CDR1 is MRHNA and CDR2 is SNTAGT. V shed 6 bases, J shed 4 bases, and the junction held 2 bases outside the gene matches. The CDR3 extends over 14 amino acids. The CDR3 reads CASSASGSTGELFF. The DNA read from the CDR3 is TGTGCCAGCAGCGCTAGCGGGAGCACCGGGGAG.

Of note for this clone: Coverage ceases 3 residues before the CDR3 finishes, and the germline J gene fills in the end. This sequence joins TRBV29-1 and TRBJ2-5, with TRBD2 matching over 8 bases. CDR1 and CDR2 from the germline V gene are SQVTM and ANQGSEA. The V and J ends lost 8 bases and 5 bases, in that order; junction bases with no gene match: 4. The CDR3 covers 11 residues. CDR3: CSLREGETQYF. CDR3 bases read: TGCAGCTTACGGGAGGGGGAGACC.

Of note for this clone: A junction boundary mismatches the germline segment, possibly from a read error. The DNA ends 3 residues before the CDR3 does, and the rest of the CDR3 is filled in from the germline J gene. This chain links TRBV9 with TRBJ2-3; 13 bases align to TRBD2. The CDR3 has 18 amino acids. The V gene's germline CDR1 is SGDLS and CDR2 YYNGEE. The sequenced CDR3 bases are TGTGCCAGCAGCGGCGCAATTACTAGCGGGAGGGCCCCAGAGACG. As protein: CASSGAITSGRAPET. The complete CDR3 reads CASSGAITSGRAPETQYF.

Comments on this clone: From the germline J gene comes the end of the CDR3, since the read stops 3 residues before it. The V gene is TRBV19, the J gene TRBJ1-2; 9 bases align to TRBD1. CDR1 and CDR2 from the germline V gene are LNHDA and SQIVND (reference sequence). Germline trimming cut 0 bases from V and 6 bases from J; bases unmatched to any gene: 5. This CDR3 spans 15 amino acids. The sequenced CDR3 bases are TGTGCCAGTAGTATAGATGGACAGGGGATCGATGGC. Its translation is CASSIDGQGIDG. The full CDR3 is CASSIDGQGIDGYTF.

On this clone: The DNA ends 3 residues before the CDR3 does, and the rest of the CDR3 is filled in from the germline J gene. V and J are TRBV18 and TRBJ1-2; no clear D gene. The CDR3 totals 14 residues. CDR1 is KGHSH and CDR2 is LQKENI in the germline V gene. CDR3: CASSRASGSNDYTF. The CDR3 DNA, read in part, is TGTGCCAGCTCACGGGCTAGCGGGAGCAATGAC.

Of note for this clone: The read stops 3 residues short of the end of the CDR3; the missing end is completed from the germline J gene. The chain employs TRBV5-4 and TRBJ2-7, with 10 bases matching TRBD2. In germline, CDR1 is SGHNT, CDR2 YYREEE (reference sequence). After removal of 0 bases from V and 4 bases from J, the junction contained 4 bases not matched to a gene. This CDR3 has 15 amino acids. The covered CDR3 bases are TGTGCCAGCAGCTTGGAAGCTAGCGGGAGATACGAG. Protein: CASSLEASGRYE. The full CDR3 reads CASSLEASGRYEQYF.

For this clone: The read halts 3 residues ahead of the CDR3 end, with the missing end drawn from the germline J gene. The V gene is TRBV7-3, the J gene TRBJ1-4; the D gene is possibly TRBD1 (5 bases). Germline V gives CDR1 SGHTA, CDR2 FQGTGA. The CDR3 has 17 amino acids. The CDR3 region is CASSPRSLGDGANVLFF. Incomplete CDR3 DNA: TGTGCCAGCAGCCCCCGTAGTTTGGGCGATGGGGCCAACGTA.

Comments on this clone: The read terminates 3 residues before the CDR3 end, so the remaining end is supplied by the germline J gene. V usage is TRBV19 and J usage is TRBJ1-1; D not resolved. The CDR3 is made up of 15 amino acids. Germline V gene sequence: CDR1 LNHDA, CDR2 SQIVND (reference sequence). The ends were cut back, 7 bases at V and 1 base at J, with 16 bases in the middle. The CDR3 region is CASTSRIGQNTEAFF. The sequenced part of the CDR3 DNA is TGTGCCAGTACCTCCCGGATAGGGCAGAACACTGAA. Filled out from reference TRBV19 and TRBJ1-1, the complete variable domain reads DGGITQSPKYLFRKEGQNVTLSCEQNLNHDAMYWYRQDPGQGLRLIYYSQIVNDFQKGDIAEGYSVSREKKESFPLTVTSAQKNPTAFYLCASTSRIGQNTEAFFGQGTRLTVV.

On this clone: The CDR3 end lies 3 residues beyond the end of the read and is filled in from the germline J gene. This chain links TRBV7-8 with TRBJ2-3; the match to TRBD1 covers 7 bases. CDR3 size: 14 residues. CDR1 is SGHVS, CDR2 FQNEAQ, per germline. The CDR3 reads CASSIQVGGQPQYF. The sequenced part of the CDR3 DNA is TGTGCCAGCAGCATACAGGTTGGGGGACAGCCG.

For this clone: The sequence runs out 3 residues before the end of the CDR3; the remainder is reconstructed from the germline J gene. The genes are TRBV2 and TRBJ1-2; D uncertain. This CDR3 has 15 residues. Germline CDR1 and CDR2: SNHLY and FYNNEI. CDR3 DNA, as far as it was read: TGTGCCAGCAGACAAACCTCTAGCGGGAGATACGAC. Translation gives CASRQTSSGRYD. The whole CDR3 protein reads CASRQTSSGRYDYTF.

To note about this clone: The read halts 3 residues ahead of the CDR3 end, with the missing end drawn from the germline J gene. This rearrangement joins TRBV7-7 to TRBJ1-4; unclear D gene. This CDR3 has 15 residues. Trimming took off 1 base at V and 7 bases at J, with 13 bases between the two ends. From germline, CDR1 is SSHAT and CDR2 FNYEAQ (reference sequence). Incomplete CDR3 DNA: TGTGCCAGCAGCTTAGGGTCGGGGTTCGGTGAAAAA. Its protein product is CASSLGSGFGEK. The whole CDR3 reads CASSLGSGFGEKLFF.

Details on this clone: The CDR3 end falls 3 residues outside the read, so it is completed with the germline J gene. This chain joins TRBV28 and TRBJ1-2; D might be TRBD1 (5 bases). The length of the CDR3 is 12 residues. Per germline, CDR1 MDHEN and CDR2 SYDVKM. The V end lost 5 bases, the J end lost 7 bases, and 11 bases lay between the germline ends. CDR3 bases read: TGTGCCAGCAGTCAGCAGGGAGGTGGC. This codes for CASSQQGGG. The whole CDR3 is CASSQQGGGYTF.

Regarding this clone: The read halts 3 residues ahead of the CDR3 end, with the missing end drawn from the germline J gene. The rearrangement links TRBV2 to TRBJ1-1, with D possibly being TRBD1 (6 bases). CDR3 size: 16 residues. V lost 6 bases and J lost 1, with 18 bases in between. In germline, CDR1 is SNHLY, CDR2 FYNNEI. CDR3 loop: CASSTGKLGTNTEAFF. Incomplete CDR3 DNA: TGTGCCAGCAGCACAGGGAAGTTGGGTACGAACACTGAA.

Of note for this clone: The read gets to within 3 residues of the CDR3 end, and the germline J gene fills in the rest. The V gene is TRBV7-6, the J gene TRBJ2-1; 8 bases are a match to TRBD2. Germline lookup yields CDR1 SGHVS and CDR2 FNYEAQ. This CDR3 region has 14 residues. V dropped 5 bases and J dropped 9; count of bases not matched to a gene: 9. The CDR3 loop reads CASSPIAGRSEQFF. The sequenced CDR3 bases are TGTGCCAGCAGCCCGATAGCGGGAAGGAGTGAG. Using reference TRBV7-6 and TRBJ2-1 for the parts outside the CDR3, the full variable domain is GAGVSQSPRYKVTKRGQDVALRCDPISGHVSLYWYRQALGQGPEFLTYFNYEAQQDKSGLPNDRFSAERPEGSISTLTIQRTEQRDSAMYRCASSPIAGRSEQFFGPGTRLTVL.

Remarks on this clone: Read data end 3 residues before the CDR3 end; the end is taken from the germline J gene. The chain combines TRBV11-3 with TRBJ2-5; D is uncertain. The CDR3 runs to 13 residues. CDR1 and CDR2 (germline): SGHNT, YENEEA. The V end lost 0 bases, the J end lost 5 bases, and 7 bases lay between the germline ends. The CDR3 region is CASSLDHGETQYF. The CDR3 bases that were read are TGTGCCAGCAGCTTAGATCACGGGGAGACC.

Points on this clone: The read is 3 residues too short to cover the CDR3 end, so that end is filled in from the germline J gene. The chain joins TRBV5-1 to TRBJ1-2; TRBD1 might be the D (6 bases). There are 14 residues in the CDR3. Germline assignment: CDR1 SGHRS and CDR2 YFSETQ. This CDR3 reads CASSRTGIGETYTF. The DNA read from the CDR3 is TGCGCCAGCAGCAGAACAGGGATCGGTGAGACC.

Details on this clone: The sequenced fragment ends 3 residues before the CDR3 boundary, so the rest is inferred from the germline J gene. The rearrangement uses TRBV19 and TRBJ2-3, with 9 bases that match TRBD1. Germline-derived CDR1 and CDR2 are LNHDA and SQIVND (reference sequence). The ends lost 7 bases at V and 2 bases at J; junction bases unmatched: 4. CDR3 length: 14 amino acids. The covered CDR3 bases are TGTGCCAGTATGGACAGGGGATACACAGATACG. As protein: CASMDRGYTDT. The entire CDR3 protein reads CASMDRGYTDTQYF.

The part of the CDR3 DNA that was read is TGCAGCCTTGGACAGATAGGCGATGGC. Residues: CSLGQIGDG. The full-length CDR3 reads as CSLGQIGDGYTF. V gene TRBV29-1 combines with J gene TRBJ1-2, with a weak D call TRBD1 (6 bases). The CDR3 extends 3 residues past the end of the read, so its final part is completed from the germline J gene. The V gene lost 8 bases and the J gene lost 6 bases, with 16 bases spanning the gap. Germline CDR1 and CDR2: SQVTM and ANQGSEA. This CDR3 comprises 12 residues.

Incomplete CDR3 DNA: TGTGCCACCCTAGGGACTTTCACTGAA. Amino acids: CATLGTFTE. The whole CDR3 is CATLGTFTEAFF. This chain joins TRBV2 and TRBJ1-1; D possibly corresponds to TRBD1 (5 bases). The CDR3 extends 3 residues past the end of the read, so its final part is completed from the germline J gene. The CDR3 totals 12 residues. In germline, CDR1 is SNHLY, CDR2 FYNNEI. V was shortened by 10 bases and J by 4 bases, with 13 bases between the two germline ends.